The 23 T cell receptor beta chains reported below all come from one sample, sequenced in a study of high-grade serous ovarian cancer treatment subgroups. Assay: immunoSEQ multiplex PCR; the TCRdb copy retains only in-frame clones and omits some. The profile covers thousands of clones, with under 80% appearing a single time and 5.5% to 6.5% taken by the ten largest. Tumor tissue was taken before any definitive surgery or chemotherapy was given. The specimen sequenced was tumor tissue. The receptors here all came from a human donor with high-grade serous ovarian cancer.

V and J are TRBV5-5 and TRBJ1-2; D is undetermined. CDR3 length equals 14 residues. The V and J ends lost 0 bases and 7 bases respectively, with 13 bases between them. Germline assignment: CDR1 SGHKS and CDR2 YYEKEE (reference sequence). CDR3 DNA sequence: TGTGCCAGCAGCTTGGCCGTCTCCCCCGCTGGCTACACCTTC. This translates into CASSLAVSPAGYTF.

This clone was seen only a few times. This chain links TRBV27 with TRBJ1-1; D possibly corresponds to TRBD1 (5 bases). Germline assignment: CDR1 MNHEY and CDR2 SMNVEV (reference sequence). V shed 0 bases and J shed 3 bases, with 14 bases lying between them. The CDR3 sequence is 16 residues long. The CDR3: CASSLSTERGYTEAFF. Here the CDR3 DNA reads TGTGCCAGCAGTTTATCTACTGAGCGGGGGTACACTGAAGCTTTCTTT.

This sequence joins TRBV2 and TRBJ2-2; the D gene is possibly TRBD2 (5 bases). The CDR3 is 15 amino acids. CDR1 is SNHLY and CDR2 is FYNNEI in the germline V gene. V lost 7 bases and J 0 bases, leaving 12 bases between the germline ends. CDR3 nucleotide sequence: TGTGCCAGCAAATGGACTGGGCCGAACACCGGGGAGCTGTTTTTT. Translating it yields CASKWTGPNTGELFF.

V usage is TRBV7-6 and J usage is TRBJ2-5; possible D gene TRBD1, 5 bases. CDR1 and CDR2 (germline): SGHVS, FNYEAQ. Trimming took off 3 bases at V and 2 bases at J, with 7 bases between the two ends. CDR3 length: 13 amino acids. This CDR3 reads CASSLGRQETQYF. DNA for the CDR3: TGTGCCAGCAGCTTGGGGCGACAAGAGACCCAGTACTTC.

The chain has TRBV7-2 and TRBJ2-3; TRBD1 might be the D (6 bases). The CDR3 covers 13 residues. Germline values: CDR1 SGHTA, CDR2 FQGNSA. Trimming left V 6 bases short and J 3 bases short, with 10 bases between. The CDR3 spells CASSGQPTDTQYF. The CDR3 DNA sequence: TGTGCCAGCAGTGGACAGCCGACAGATACGCAGTATTTT.

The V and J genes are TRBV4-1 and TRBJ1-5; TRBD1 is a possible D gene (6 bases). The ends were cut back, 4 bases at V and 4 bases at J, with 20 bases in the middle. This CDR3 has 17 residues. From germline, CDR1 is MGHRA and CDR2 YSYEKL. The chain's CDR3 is CASSLGARERGNQPQHF. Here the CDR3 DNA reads TGCGCCAGCAGCCTGGGGGCGCGGGAGAGGGGAAATCAGCCCCAGCATTTT.

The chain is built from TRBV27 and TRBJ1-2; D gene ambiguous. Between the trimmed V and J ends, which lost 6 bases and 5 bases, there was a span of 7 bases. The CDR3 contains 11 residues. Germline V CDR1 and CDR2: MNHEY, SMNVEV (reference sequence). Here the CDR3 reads CASRGRYGYTF. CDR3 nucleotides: TGTGCCAGCAGAGGGAGATATGGCTACACCTTC.

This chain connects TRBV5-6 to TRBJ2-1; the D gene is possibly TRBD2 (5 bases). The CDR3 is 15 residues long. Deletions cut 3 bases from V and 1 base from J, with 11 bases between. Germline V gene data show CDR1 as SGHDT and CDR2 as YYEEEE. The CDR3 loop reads CASSSFRGSYNEQFF. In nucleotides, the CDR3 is TGTGCCAGCAGCTCTTTTAGAGGGTCCTACAATGAGCAGTTCTTC.

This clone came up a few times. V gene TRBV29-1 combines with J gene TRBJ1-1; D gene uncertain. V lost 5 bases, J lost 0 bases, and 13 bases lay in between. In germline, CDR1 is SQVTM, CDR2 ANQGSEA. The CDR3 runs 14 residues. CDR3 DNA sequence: TGCAGCGTTTGGTCTTGGCCGATGAACACTGAAGCTTTCTTT. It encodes CSVWSWPMNTEAFF.

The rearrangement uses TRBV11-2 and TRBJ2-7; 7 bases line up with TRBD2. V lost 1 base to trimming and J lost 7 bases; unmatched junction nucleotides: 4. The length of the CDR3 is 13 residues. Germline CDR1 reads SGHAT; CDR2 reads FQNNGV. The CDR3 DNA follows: TGTGCCAGCAGCTTAGCGGGAGGCCGGGAGCAGTACTTC. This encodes CASSLAGGREQYF.

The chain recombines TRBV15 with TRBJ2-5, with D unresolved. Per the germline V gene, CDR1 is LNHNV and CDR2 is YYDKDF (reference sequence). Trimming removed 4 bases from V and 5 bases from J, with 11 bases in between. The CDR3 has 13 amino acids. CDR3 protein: CATSNSEVETQYF. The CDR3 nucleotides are TGTGCCACCAGCAATTCCGAGGTGGAGACCCAGTACTTC.

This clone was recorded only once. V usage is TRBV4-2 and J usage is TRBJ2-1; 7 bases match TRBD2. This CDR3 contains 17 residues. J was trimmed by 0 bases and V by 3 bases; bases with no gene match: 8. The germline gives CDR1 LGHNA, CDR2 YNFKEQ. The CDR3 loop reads CASSHPREGSSYNEQFF. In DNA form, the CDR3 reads TGTGCCAGCAGCCATCCTAGGGAGGGGAGCTCCTACAATGAGCAGTTCTTC.

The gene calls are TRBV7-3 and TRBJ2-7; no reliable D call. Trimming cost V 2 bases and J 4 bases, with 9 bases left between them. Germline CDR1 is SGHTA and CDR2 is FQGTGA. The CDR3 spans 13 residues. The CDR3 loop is CASSLGREYEQYF. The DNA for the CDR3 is TGTGCCAGCAGCTTAGGAAGGGAATACGAGCAGTACTTC.

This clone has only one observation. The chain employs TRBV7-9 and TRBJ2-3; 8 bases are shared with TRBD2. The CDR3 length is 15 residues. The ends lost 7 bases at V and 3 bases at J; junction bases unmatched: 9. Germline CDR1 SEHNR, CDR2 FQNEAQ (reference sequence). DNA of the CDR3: TGTGCCAGCATCATCACGCCGGGGGGGACAGATACGCAGTATTTT. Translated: CASIITPGGTDTQYF.

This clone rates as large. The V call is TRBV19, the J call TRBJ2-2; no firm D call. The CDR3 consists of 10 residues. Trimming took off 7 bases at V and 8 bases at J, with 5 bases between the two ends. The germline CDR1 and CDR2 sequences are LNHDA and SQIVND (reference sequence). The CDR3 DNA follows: TGTGCCAGTAAATCGGGGGAGCTGTTTTTT. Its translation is CASKSGELFF.

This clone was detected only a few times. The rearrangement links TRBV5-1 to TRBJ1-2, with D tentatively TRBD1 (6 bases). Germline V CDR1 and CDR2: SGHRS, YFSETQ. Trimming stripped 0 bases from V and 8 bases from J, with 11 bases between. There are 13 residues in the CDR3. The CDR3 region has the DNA TGCGCCAGCAGCTTGGCGGGAGGACAGGGCTACACCTTC. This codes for CASSLAGGQGYTF.

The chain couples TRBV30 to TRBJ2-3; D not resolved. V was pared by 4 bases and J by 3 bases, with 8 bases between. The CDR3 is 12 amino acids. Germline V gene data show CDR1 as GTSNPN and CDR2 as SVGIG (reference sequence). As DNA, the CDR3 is TGTGCCTGGACTGCAAAAACAGATACGCAGTATTTT. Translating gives CAWTAKTDTQYF.

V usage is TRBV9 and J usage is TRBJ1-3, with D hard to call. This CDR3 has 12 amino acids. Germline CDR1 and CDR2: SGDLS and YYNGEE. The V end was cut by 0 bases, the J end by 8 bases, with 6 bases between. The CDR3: CASSVGRDTIYF. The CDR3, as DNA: TGTGCCAGCAGCGTAGGGAGAGACACCATATATTTT.

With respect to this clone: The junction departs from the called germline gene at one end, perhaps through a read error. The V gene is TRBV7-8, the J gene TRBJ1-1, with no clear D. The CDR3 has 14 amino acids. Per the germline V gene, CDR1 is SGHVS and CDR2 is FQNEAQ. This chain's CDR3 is CAGSLEGWRTEAFF. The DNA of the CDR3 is TGTGCCGGCAGCTTAGAAGGCTGGAGAACTGAAGCTTTCTTT.

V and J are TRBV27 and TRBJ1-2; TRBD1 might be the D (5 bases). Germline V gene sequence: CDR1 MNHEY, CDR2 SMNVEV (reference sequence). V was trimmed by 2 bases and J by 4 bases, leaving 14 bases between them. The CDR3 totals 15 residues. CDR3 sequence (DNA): TGTGCCAGCAGTTTAGGGGGGACCCCCCTCTATGGCTACACCTTC. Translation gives CASSLGGTPLYGYTF.

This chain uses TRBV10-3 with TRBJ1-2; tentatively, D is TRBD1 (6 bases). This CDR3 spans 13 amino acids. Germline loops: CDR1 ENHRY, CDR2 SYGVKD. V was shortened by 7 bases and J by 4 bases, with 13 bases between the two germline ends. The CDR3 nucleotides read TGTGCCATCACCGGACAGACTCTCTATGGCTACACCTTC. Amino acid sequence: CAITGQTLYGYTF.

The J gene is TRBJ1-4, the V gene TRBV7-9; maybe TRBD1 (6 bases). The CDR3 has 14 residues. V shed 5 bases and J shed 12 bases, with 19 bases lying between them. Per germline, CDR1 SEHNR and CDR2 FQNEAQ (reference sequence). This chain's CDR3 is CASSPQNNRVELFF. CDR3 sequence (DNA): TGTGCCAGCAGCCCCCAAAATAACAGGGTAGAACTGTTTTTT.

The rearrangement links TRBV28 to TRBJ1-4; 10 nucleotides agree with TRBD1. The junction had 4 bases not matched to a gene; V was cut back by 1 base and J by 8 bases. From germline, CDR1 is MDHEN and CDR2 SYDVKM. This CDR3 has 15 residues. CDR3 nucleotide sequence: TGTGCCAGCAGTTTATTTGGGACAGGGGAGGAAAAACTGTTTTTT. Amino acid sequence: CASSLFGTGEEKLFF.